The 8 T cell receptor beta chains below all came from one sample that was sequenced in a study of blood T cell repertoires in COVID-19. Assay used: immunoSEQ multiplex PCR; TCRdb lists only in-frame clones, some missing. The data contain approximately 100,000 clones, 75% to 90% of them singletons. Sequenced sample: peripheral blood. The receptors stem from a woman older than 75 with acute or convalescent COVID-19.

The chain has TRBV6-1 and TRBJ2-5; TRBD2 aligns across 8 bases. Germline CDR1 is MNHNS and CDR2 is SASEGT. The CDR3 spans 15 residues. J was trimmed by 5 bases and V by 2 bases; bases with no gene match: 7. CDR3 coding DNA: TGTGCCAGCAGTGAAAGCCTAGCGGGCATGGAGACCCAGTACTTC. Protein: CASSESLAGMETQYF.

About this clone: An end of the junction does not agree with germline; a read error may underlie this. The DNA of the CDR3 is TGCGCCGCAGGGGTGTCCTCTGGAAACACCATATATTTT. It is translated as CAAGVSSGNTIYF. This sequence joins TRBV19 and TRBJ1-3; weak D call: TRBD1 (6 bases). The germline V gene encodes CDR1 LNHDA and CDR2 SQIVND (reference sequence). This CDR3 spans 13 amino acids.

The V and J genes are TRBV4-1 and TRBJ1-4; D might be TRBD1 (5 bases). The CDR3 contains 15 residues. Germline values: CDR1 MGHRA, CDR2 YSYEKL. V lost 1 base and J lost 1, with 7 bases in between. This CDR3 reads CASSQVGGTNEKLFF. Written as DNA, the CDR3 is TGCGCCAGCAGCCAAGTGGGGGGAACTAATGAAAAACTGTTTTTT.

This chain connects TRBV6-6 to TRBJ2-7; the D is unclear. The CDR3 totals 15 residues. Trimming removed 5 bases from V and 0 bases from J, with 14 bases in between. Looked up from germline, CDR1 is MNHNY and CDR2 is SVGAGI (reference sequence). The CDR3 loop reads CASSPLRGNSYEQYF. CDR3 sequence (DNA): TGTGCCAGCAGTCCACTCAGAGGCAACTCCTACGAGCAGTACTTC.

This chain uses TRBV19 with TRBJ1-5, with D hard to call. In germline, CDR1 is LNHDA, CDR2 SQIVND (reference sequence). This CDR3 comprises 14 residues. With 6 bases removed from V and 4 bases from J, the gap between germline ends came to 13 bases. DNA of the CDR3: TGTGCCAGTAGCCCATCAGAGGCAAATCAGCCCCAGCATTTT. Protein: CASSPSEANQPQHF. Together with reference TRBV19 and TRBJ1-5, the CDR3 gives the full variable domain: DGGITQSPKYLFRKEGQNVTLSCEQNLNHDAMYWYRQDPGQGLRLIYYSQIVNDFQKGDIAEGYSVSREKKESFPLTVTSAQKNPTAFYLCASSPSEANQPQHFGDGTRLSIL.

This CDR3 reads CASSRYEQYF. CDR3 nucleotide sequence: TGTGCCAGCAGTCGCTACGAGCAGTACTTC. The V gene is TRBV28, the J gene TRBJ2-7; D unresolved. CDR1 is MDHEN and CDR2 is SYDVKM in the germline V gene. Trimming shortened V by 5 bases and J by 3 bases, and 2 bases separated the two germline ends. The CDR3 consists of 10 residues.

The chain carries TRBV4-1 and TRBJ1-2; D is unresolved. V was shortened by 1 base and J by 0 bases, with 9 bases between the two germline ends. In germline, CDR1 is MGHRA, CDR2 YSYEKL. The CDR3 loop spans 15 amino acids. CDR3 residues: CASSQVPATNYGYTF. CDR3 nucleotide sequence: TGCGCCAGCAGCCAAGTCCCCGCGACTAACTATGGCTACACCTTC.

The V and J genes are TRBV10-2 and TRBJ2-7, with 9 bases matching TRBD1. This CDR3 has 14 amino acids. J lost 3 bases, V lost 2 bases, and 2 bases had no gene match. Germline assignment: CDR1 WSHSY and CDR2 SAAADI. The CDR3 is CASSEPGQGYEQYF. CDR3 bases: TGCGCCAGCAGTGAGCCGGGACAGGGCTACGAGCAGTACTTC.